This paragraph covers one T cell receptor (beta chain) sequence. What it binds is not known. The data were obtained in a study of cytomegalovirus exposure and HLA in healthy donors. Study details: Samples from HLA-typed donors yielded 65 million to 85 million unique TCRs in an early data release. Study results and limitations: Likely technical artifact: a cluster of highly shared sequence variants.

CDR1 and CDR2 from the germline V gene are MGHRA and YSYEKL. The length of the CDR3 is 15 residues. V gave up 1 base and J gave up 1 base, with 10 bases separating them. A multiplex PCR was run with 60 Vbeta primers and 13 Jbeta primers. Clones were read by immunoSEQ multiplex PCR, and TCRdb kept only the in-frame ones, dropping some. The listing records tens of thousands of clones. The TCR was taken from a middle-aged woman in good health and CMV-seronegative. The sequenced sample consisted of PBMCs. This chain joins TRBV4-1 and TRBJ1-1; D is uncertain. The CDR3 protein is CASSQAFGQNTEAFF. For the CDR3, the DNA is TGCGCCAGCAGCCAAGCTTTCGGTCAGAACACTGAAGCTTTCTTT.